This entry lists 20 T cell receptor beta chains sequenced from one sample in a study of graft-versus-host responses after intestinal transplantation. TCRdb's copy holds only in-frame clones and misses some; the assay was immunoSEQ multiplex PCR. The top ten clones hold 1.5% to 2% of a sample with some 64,000 clones, over 90% of them seen once. These receptors' targets are unknown. The sample here was unstimulated CD8+ T cells sorted from spleen or lymph node cells, taken before transplant. The receptors here all came from a human donor who was the organ donor for an intestinal transplant.

Comments on this clone: At one boundary the junction diverges from the germline segment, which might be a read error. The rearrangement uses TRBV4-2 and TRBJ1-1; the D gene is possibly TRBD1 (5 bases). Germline V lookup: CDR1 LGHNA, CDR2 YNFKEQ. The CDR3 is 16 residues long. CDR3 residues: CASSQDVGVGDTEALF. The DNA of the CDR3 is TGTGCCAGCAGCCAAGATGTAGGGGTAGGAGACACTGAAGCTCTCTTT.

The genes are TRBV27 and TRBJ2-7, with 8 nucleotides matching TRBD2. J gave up 3 bases and V 2 bases, and 6 bases lay outside the gene matches. The CDR3 is 15 residues long. Germline V gene lookup returns CDR1 MNHEY and CDR2 SMNVEV (reference sequence). The CDR3 DNA follows: TGTGCCAGCAGTTTAACGGGAGGGCCTTACTACGAGCAGTACTTC. This codes for CASSLTGGPYYEQYF.

The gene calls are TRBV9 and TRBJ2-1; 7 bases align to TRBD2. Germline assignment: CDR1 SGDLS and CDR2 YYNGEE. V lost 2 bases and J lost 7; bases outside the gene matches: 12. There are 16 residues in the CDR3. CDR3 sequence (DNA): TGTGCCAGCAGCGTTAAGGGACTACCGTCTCTGAATGAGCAGTTCTTC. As protein: CASSVKGLPSLNEQFF. Based on the CDR3 plus reference TRBV9 and TRBJ2-1, the full variable domain is DSGVTQTPKHLITATGQRVTLRCSPRSGDLSVYWYQQSLDQGLQFLIQYYNGEERAKGNILERFSAQQFPDLHSELNLSSLELGDSALYFCASSVKGLPSLNEQFFGPGTRLTVL.

The chain uses TRBV28 and TRBJ1-1; D perhaps matches TRBD1 (6 bases). Germline lookup yields CDR1 MDHEN and CDR2 SYDVKM. With 0 bases removed from V and 10 bases from J, the gap between germline ends came to 15 bases. The CDR3 loop spans 14 amino acids. The CDR3: CASSLWDRTRRAFF. CDR3 bases: TGTGCCAGCAGTTTATGGGACAGAACGAGGCGAGCTTTCTTT.

The rearrangement uses TRBV11-1 and TRBJ2-3; D might be TRBD1 (5 bases). With 1 base removed from V and 2 bases from J, the gap between germline ends came to 10 bases. The CDR3 sequence is 15 residues long. CDR1 and CDR2 from the germline V gene are SGHAT and FQDESV (reference sequence). CDR3 sequence: CASSLVDIFTDTQYF. DNA of the CDR3: TGTGCCAGCAGCTTAGTGGACATTTTCACAGATACGCAGTATTTT. Full variable domain (outside the CDR3, taken from reference TRBV11-1 and TRBJ2-3): EAEVAQSPRYKITEKSQAVAFWCDPISGHATLYWYRQILGQGPELLVQFQDESVVDDSQLPKDRFSAERLKGVDSTLKIQPAELGDSAMYLCASSLVDIFTDTQYFGPGTRLTVL.

The genes are TRBV29-1 and TRBJ1-4; TRBD1 aligns across 12 bases. The CDR3 contains 16 residues. The germline gives CDR1 SQVTM, CDR2 ANQGSEA. The V and J ends lost 5 bases and 3 bases, in that order; junction bases with no gene match: 7. The CDR3 region is CSVRPGQGASNEKLFF. DNA for the CDR3: TGCAGCGTTCGACCGGGACAGGGGGCGTCTAATGAAAAACTGTTTTTT. The full variable domain, its missing parts supplied by reference TRBV29-1 and TRBJ1-4, is SAVISQKPSRDICQRGTSLTIQCQVDSQVTMMFWYRQQPGQSLTLIATANQGSEATYESGFVIDKFPISRPNLTFSTLTVSNMSPEDSSIYLCSVRPGQGASNEKLFFGSGTQLSVL.

The rearrangement links TRBV4-1 to TRBJ2-3, with no clear D. Trimming took off 8 bases at V and 5 bases at J, with 8 bases between the two ends. The CDR3 runs to 11 residues. Germline V gene sequence: CDR1 MGHRA, CDR2 YSYEKL. CDR3 residues: CASRPGDTQYF. CDR3 bases: TGCGCCAGCCGACCGGGAGATACGCAGTATTTT.

The rearrangement links TRBV7-9 to TRBJ2-3; TRBD1 matches 7 bases. J lost 6 bases, V lost 3 bases, and 3 bases had no gene match. Germline values: CDR1 SEHNR, CDR2 FQNEAQ (reference sequence). There are 13 residues in the CDR3. CDR3 loop: CASSFGQADTQYF. The CDR3, as DNA: TGTGCCAGCAGCTTCGGACAGGCGGATACGCAGTATTTT.

The chain combines TRBV19 with TRBJ2-4; possible D gene TRBD1, 6 bases. CDR3 size: 14 residues. V lost 7 bases to trimming and J lost 7 bases, with 17 bases between them. CDR1 and CDR2 (germline): LNHDA, SQIVND (reference sequence). The chain's CDR3 is CASNWQGSKNIQYF. As DNA, the CDR3 is TGTGCCAGTAACTGGCAGGGGTCGAAGAACATTCAGTACTTC.

The rearrangement joins TRBV6-5 to TRBJ2-2; 7 bases agree with TRBD1. The CDR3 runs to 15 residues. Germline lookup yields CDR1 MNHEY and CDR2 SVGAGI. The trim removed 5 bases at V and 4 bases at J, leaving 7 bases unmatched. CDR3 nucleotides: TGTGCCAGCAGTCCCGGGACAGACCTCACCGGGGAGCTGTTTTTT. Translated: CASSPGTDLTGELFF.

This chain connects TRBV5-1 to TRBJ2-3, with D possibly TRBD2 on 6 matching bases. V was shortened by 4 bases and J by 0 bases, with 21 bases between the two germline ends. This CDR3 has 18 residues. Germline CDR1 and CDR2: SGHRS and YFSETQ. Written as DNA, the CDR3 is TGCGCCAGCAGCCCCGGGAGCTGGGGGAGGCCTAGCACAGATACGCAGTATTTT. This encodes CASSPGSWGRPSTDTQYF.

This rearrangement joins TRBV9 to TRBJ1-2; 7 nucleotides agree with TRBD1. CDR3 length: 16 amino acids. Trimming took 0 bases from V and 4 from J; bases not matched to a gene: 9. The germline gives CDR1 SGDLS, CDR2 YYNGEE. The DNA for the CDR3 is TGTGCCAGCAGCGTAGCTCCGGGACAGAAATTCTATGGCTACACCTTC. This gives the protein CASSVAPGQKFYGYTF.

CDR3 coding DNA: TGTGCCAGCAGCGCGACAGGGTTGGCCGGGGAGCTGTTTTTT. It specifies CASSATGLAGELFF. The V call is TRBV9, the J call TRBJ2-2, with 7 nucleotides matching TRBD1. Germline V lookup: CDR1 SGDLS, CDR2 YYNGEE. V shed 3 bases, J shed 6 bases, and the junction held 5 bases outside the gene matches. The CDR3 extends over 14 amino acids. Drawing the rest from reference TRBV9 and TRBJ2-2, the complete variable domain is DSGVTQTPKHLITATGQRVTLRCSPRSGDLSVYWYQQSLDQGLQFLIQYYNGEERAKGNILERFSAQQFPDLHSELNLSSLELGDSALYFCASSATGLAGELFFGEGSRLTVL.

The chain recombines TRBV4-1 with TRBJ1-1; D is possibly TRBD1 (5 bases). Between the trimmed V and J ends, which lost 1 base and 0 bases, there was a span of 9 bases. The CDR3 sequence is 15 residues long. Germline V CDR1 and CDR2: MGHRA, YSYEKL. The CDR3: CASSQGQLMNTEAFF. DNA for the CDR3: TGCGCCAGCAGCCAAGGACAGCTAATGAACACTGAAGCTTTCTTT.

J is TRBJ1-4 and V is TRBV15; TRBD1 agrees at 7 bases. The CDR3 contains 14 residues. From germline, CDR1 is LNHNV and CDR2 YYDKDF (reference sequence). V shed 5 bases, J shed 6 bases, and the junction held 6 bases outside the gene matches. The CDR3 sequence is CATSDRDSYEKLFF. For the CDR3, the DNA is TGTGCCACCAGCGACCGGGACAGCTATGAAAAACTGTTTTTT.

This clone has only one observation. V and J are TRBV4-3 and TRBJ2-3; perhaps TRBD2 as D (6 bases). Trimming cost V 4 bases and J 2 bases, with 10 bases left between them. The CDR3 loop spans 14 amino acids. From germline, CDR1 is LGHNA and CDR2 YSLEER. CDR3 sequence reads: CASSRRLDTDTQYF. DNA for the CDR3: TGCGCCAGCAGCCGACGACTAGACACAGATACGCAGTATTTT.

The rearrangement uses TRBV9 and TRBJ2-1, with 10 bases lining up with TRBD2. The CDR3 contains 18 residues. Germline loops: CDR1 SGDLS, CDR2 YYNGEE. V was pared by 4 bases and J by 0 bases, with 10 bases of the junction left unmatched. In nucleotides, the CDR3 is TGTGCCAGCAGCCATACTAGCGGGGAGCTCAGCTCCTACAATGAGCAGTTCTTC. This sequence encodes CASSHTSGELSSYNEQFF.

This chain connects TRBV15 to TRBJ2-1, with TRBD2 matching 9 bases. From germline, CDR1 is LNHNV and CDR2 YYDKDF (reference sequence). The CDR3 has 16 residues. The V segment lost 1 base and the J segment 5 bases; nucleotides outside the gene matches: 6. The CDR3 sequence: CATSRGLAATNNEQFF. CDR3 DNA sequence: TGTGCCACCAGCAGAGGACTAGCGGCAACTAACAATGAGCAGTTCTTC.

The rearrangement joins TRBV28 to TRBJ1-1; the match to TRBD1 covers 7 bases. V shed 5 bases, J shed 5 bases, and the junction held 11 bases outside the gene matches. In germline, CDR1 is MDHEN, CDR2 SYDVKM. This CDR3 spans 15 amino acids. CDR3 sequence reads: CASSILYRGDTEAFF. CDR3 sequence (DNA): TGTGCCAGCAGTATTCTTTACAGGGGAGATACTGAAGCTTTCTTT.

CDR3 protein: CASSDRGSGANVLTF. The CDR3, as DNA: TGTGCCAGCAGTGACAGGGGGTCTGGGGCCAACGTCCTGACTTTC. The J gene is TRBJ2-6, the V gene TRBV6-1, with 7 positions matching TRBD1. V shed 3 bases and J 1 base; nucleotides not matched to a gene: 0. CDR3 length: 15 residues. In germline, CDR1 is MNHNS, CDR2 SASEGT.